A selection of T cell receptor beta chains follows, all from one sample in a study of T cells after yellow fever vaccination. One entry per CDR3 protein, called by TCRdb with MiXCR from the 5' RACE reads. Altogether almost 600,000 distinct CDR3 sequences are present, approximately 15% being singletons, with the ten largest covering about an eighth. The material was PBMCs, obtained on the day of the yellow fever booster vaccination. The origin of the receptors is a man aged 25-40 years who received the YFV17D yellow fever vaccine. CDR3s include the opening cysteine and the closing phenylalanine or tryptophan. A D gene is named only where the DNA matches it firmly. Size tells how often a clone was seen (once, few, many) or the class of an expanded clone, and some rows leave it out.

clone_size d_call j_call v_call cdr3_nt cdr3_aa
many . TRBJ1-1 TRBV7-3 TGTGCCAGCAGCTCCCCAGGTTACACTGAAGCTTTCTTT CASSSPGYTEAFF
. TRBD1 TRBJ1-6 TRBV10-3 TGTGCCATCATGGACAGGCTAGGGTCACCCCTCCACTTT CAIMDRLGSPLHF
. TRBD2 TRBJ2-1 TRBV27 TGTGCCAGCAGTTTCGGGGCTAGCGGGAACCCCTACAATGAGCAGTTCTTC CASSFGASGNPYNEQFF
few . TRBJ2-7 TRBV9 TGTGCCAGCAGCGTAGAAGGTGCAGATTACTACGAGCAGTACTTC CASSVEGADYYEQYF
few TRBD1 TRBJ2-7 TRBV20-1 TGCAGTTATCCGGGACAGGGGACCGACGAGCAGTACTTC CSYPGQGTDEQYF
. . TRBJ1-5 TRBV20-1 TGCAGTGCTAGATCCGGGATCAATCAGCCCCAGCATTTT CSARSGINQPQHF
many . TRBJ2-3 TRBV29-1 TGCAGCGTAGGACAGTTTACAGATACGCAGTATTTT CSVGQFTDTQYF
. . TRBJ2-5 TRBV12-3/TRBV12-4 TGTGCCAGCAGTTTAGATACACGGAGGGGGGAGACCCAGTACTTC CASSLDTRRGETQYF
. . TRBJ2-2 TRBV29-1 TGCAGCGTTCGCGTGAACACCGGGGAGCTGTTTTTT CSVRVNTGELFF
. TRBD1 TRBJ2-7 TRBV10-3 TGTGCCATCAAGGGGGACAGAGTCTACGAGCAGTACTTC CAIKGDRVYEQYF
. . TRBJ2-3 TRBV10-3 TGTGCCATCAATGAAGGGGGGCGCGGAGATACGCAGTATTTT CAINEGGRGDTQYF
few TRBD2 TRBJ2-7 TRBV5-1 TGCGCCAGCAGCCCACTATCGGGAGGGGGGTACGAGCAGTACTTC CASSPLSGGGYEQYF
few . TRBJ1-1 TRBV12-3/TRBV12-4 TGTGCCAGCAAAATGGGTGGACTCCGAAACACTGAAGCTTTCTTT CASKMGGLRNTEAFF
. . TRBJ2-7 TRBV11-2 TGTGCCAGCAGCTTAGACCCTCAGACGGGTTACGAGCAGTACTTC CASSLDPQTGYEQYF
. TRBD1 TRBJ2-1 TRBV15 TGTGCCACCAGCACCCGGGACAGGGGATATGTAGTCTCCTACAATGAGCAGTTCTTC CATSTRDRGYVVSYNEQFF
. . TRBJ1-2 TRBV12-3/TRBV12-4 TGTGCCAGCAGTTTGGCCGGTTCGGGCTACACCTTC CASSLAGSGYTF
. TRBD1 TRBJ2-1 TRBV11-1 TGTGCCGGCAGCTTAGGGGGCATTACTCACAGCTCCTACAATGAGCAGTTCTTC CAGSLGGITHSSYNEQFF
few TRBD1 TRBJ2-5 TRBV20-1 TGCAGTGCCCTGGGACAGGGAAAAATAGGGGAGACCCAGTACTTC CSALGQGKIGETQYF
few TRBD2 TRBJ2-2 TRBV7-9 TGTGCCAGCATCGGACTAGCGGGAGTTGTCAATTCCGGGGAGCTGTTTTTT CASIGLAGVVNSGELFF
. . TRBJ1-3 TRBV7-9 TGTGCCAGCACTACCATCGGAGGGAGCTCTGGAAACACCATATATTTT CASTTIGGSSGNTIYF
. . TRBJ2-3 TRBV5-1 TGCGCCAGCAGCCCGAAAATTCCGGGATCCACCGAGAGTAGCACAGATACGCAGTATTTT CASSPKIPGSTESSTDTQYF
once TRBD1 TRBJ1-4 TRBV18 TGTGCCAGCTCACCCCCGACAGGGAGGACGGAAAAACTGTTTTTT CASSPPTGRTEKLFF
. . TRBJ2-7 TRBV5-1 TGCGCCAGCAGCTTAGGGGCCCTACGGCAGCAGTACTTC CASSLGALRQQYF
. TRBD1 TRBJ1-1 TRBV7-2 TGTGCCAGCAGCTCCGGGACAGTGAGCACTGAAGCTTTCTTT CASSSGTVSTEAFF
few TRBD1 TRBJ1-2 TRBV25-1 TGTGCCAGCAGTGCCTACAGGGGCCGGGGCTATGGCTACACCTTC CASSAYRGRGYGYTF
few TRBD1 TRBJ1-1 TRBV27 TGTGCCAGCAGGGGGGGACAGTTGAAGGCTTTCTTT CASRGGQLKAFF
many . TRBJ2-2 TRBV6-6 TGTGCCAGCAGAGATGGAAACACCGGGGAGCTGTTTTTT CASRDGNTGELFF
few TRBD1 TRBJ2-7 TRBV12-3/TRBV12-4 TGTGCCAGCAGTCCAGGACAGGGTGTGCGCGAGCAGTACTTC CASSPGQGVREQYF
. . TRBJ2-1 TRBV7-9 TGTGCCAGCAACGGGGCAGGGCGGAGCAATGAGCAGTTCTTC CASNGAGRSNEQFF
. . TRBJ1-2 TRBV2 TGTGCCAGCGGGGGGGATGGCTACACCTTC CASGGDGYTF
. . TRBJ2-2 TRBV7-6 TGTGCCAGCCAACCCGTGAGGGAGCTGTTTTTT CASQPVRELFF
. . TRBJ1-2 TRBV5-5 TGTGCCAGCAGCTTTCTACAGGGTGAACTCTATGGCTACACCTTC CASSFLQGELYGYTF
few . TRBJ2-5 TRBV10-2 TGCGCCAGCAAACGGGTAGGGGAGCCTCAAGAGACCCAGTACTTC CASKRVGEPQETQYF
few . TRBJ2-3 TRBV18 TGTGCCAGCTCACTGGGCGGGATTGCAGATACGCAGTATTTT CASSLGGIADTQYF
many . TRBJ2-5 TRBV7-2 TGTGCCAGCAGCTTAGCGCTCGCGGGCCAAGAGACCCAGTACTTC CASSLALAGQETQYF
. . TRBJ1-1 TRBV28 TGTGCCAGCAGTTATGGGAAGACTGAAGCTTTCTTT CASSYGKTEAFF
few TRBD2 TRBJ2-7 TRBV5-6 TGTGCCAGCAGCGCGGCAGGGACTAGCGGGAGGAACGAGCAGTACTTC CASSAAGTSGRNEQYF
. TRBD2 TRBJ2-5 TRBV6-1 TGTGCCAGCAGGGATCCTCCGGGACTAGCGGGAGTCGAGACCCAGTACTTC CASRDPPGLAGVETQYF
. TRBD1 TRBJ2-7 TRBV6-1 TGTGCCAGCAGGATGGGACAGGACTACGAGCAGTACTTC CASRMGQDYEQYF
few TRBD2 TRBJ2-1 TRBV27 TGTGCCAGCAGTTTATCACGGACTAGCTCGGTGGATGAGCAGTTCTTC CASSLSRTSSVDEQFF